The 28 T cell receptor beta chains reported below all come from one sample, sequenced in a study of T cell repertoires in cytomegalovirus infection. One entry per CDR3 protein, called by TCRdb with MiXCR from the reads. The sample has about 680,000 distinct CDR3 sequences; roughly 26% are singletons. The sample consisted of CD8+ T cells from PBMCs. The receptors were gathered from a human donor in good health (CMV status not recorded). Some clones in this sample may be carry-over from other donors' samples.

This clonotype appeared a few times. The chain has TRBV7-9 and TRBJ2-1; tentative D call: TRBD2 (6 bases). Germline CDR1 reads SEHNR; CDR2 reads FQNEAQ (reference sequence). This CDR3 spans 15 amino acids. V shed 0 bases and J shed 6 bases, with 12 bases lying between them. The CDR3 coding sequence is TGTGCCAGCAGCTTAGCCGGGACTTCAAGCAATGAGCAGTTCTTC. This translates into CASSLAGTSSNEQFF.

To note about this clonotype: Given a much more abundant clone one base away, this may be a read error. The chain joins TRBV6-2 or TRBV6-3 to TRBJ1-1; D unresolved. The germline gives CDR1 MNHEY, CDR2 SVGEGT. The CDR3 has 13 residues. As DNA, the CDR3 is TGTGCCAACAGTTACTCATCGATCACTGAAGCTTTCTTT. Translation: CANSYSSITEAFF.

This clonotype was detected many times. This chain joins TRBV7-6 and TRBJ2-1, with TRBD2 identical over 9 bases. J gave up 5 bases and V 0 bases, and 8 bases lay outside the gene matches. The germline gives CDR1 SGHVS, CDR2 FNYEAQ. CDR3 length: 17 residues. CDR3 protein: CASSLAGLATSHNEQFF. For the CDR3, the DNA is TGTGCCAGCAGCTTAGCGGGACTAGCCACCAGCCACAATGAGCAGTTCTTC. The full variable domain, its missing parts supplied by reference TRBV7-6 and TRBJ2-1, is GAGVSQSPRYKVTKRGQDVALRCDPISGHVSLYWYRQALGQGPEFLTYFNYEAQQDKSGLPNDRFSAERPEGSISTLTIQRTEQRDSAMYRCASSLAGLATSHNEQFFGPGTRLTVL.

At least ten counts were recorded for this clonotype. This sequence joins TRBV12-3 or TRBV12-4 and TRBJ2-5; 12 nucleotides line up with TRBD2. The CDR3 has 16 amino acids. V gave up 3 bases and J gave up 3 bases; unmatched junction bases: 5. The DNA for the CDR3 is TGTGCCAGCAGTTTCACTAGCGGGGGGTGGGAAGAGACCCAGTACTTC. Its protein product is CASSFTSGGWEETQYF.

This clonotype has at least ten counts. The rearrangement links TRBV7-2 to TRBJ1-1; TRBD1 is a possible D gene (6 bases). Between the trimmed V and J ends, which lost 5 bases and 1 base, there was a span of 11 bases. CDR1 is SGHTA, CDR2 FQGNSA, per germline. This CDR3 spans 14 amino acids. The CDR3 region has the DNA TGTGCCAGCAGCCCCCAGGGGCGGAACACTGAAGCTTTCTTT. Translating it yields CASSPQGRNTEAFF.

This clonotype was seen a single time. The rearrangement joins TRBV7-1 to TRBJ2-7; D possibly uses TRBD1 or TRBD2 (6 bases each). TRBV7-1 is an ORF; its function is uncertain. V lost 5 bases and J 6 bases, leaving 11 bases between the germline ends. CDR3 length: 12 amino acids. The CDR3 here is CASSHGGSEQYF. The CDR3, as DNA: TGTGCCAGCAGCCACGGGGGCTCCGAGCAGTACTTC.

This clonotype came up many times. V and J are TRBV7-2 and TRBJ2-1; no clear D gene. V dropped 8 bases and J dropped 0 bases, with 5 bases sitting between them. This CDR3 contains 12 residues. The germline gives CDR1 SGHTA, CDR2 FQGNSA. The CDR3 bases are TGTGCCAGCGTAAGCTCCTACAATGAGCAGTTCTTC. As protein: CASVSSYNEQFF.

The chain carries TRBV20-1 and TRBJ1-6, with D tentatively TRBD1 (6 bases). CDR1 DFQATT and CDR2 SNEGSKA come from the germline V gene (reference sequence). This CDR3 region has 15 residues. V was pared by 5 bases and J by 3 bases, with 14 bases between. CDR3 sequence (DNA): TGCAGTGCTGCCACGACAGGCCTCTATAATTCACCCCTCCACTTT. The encoded protein is CSAATTGLYNSPLHF.

This clonotype was picked up a small number of times. This chain links TRBV10-1 with TRBJ2-7; maybe TRBD2 (5 bases). The CDR3 contains 15 residues. CDR1 and CDR2 from the germline V gene are WNHNN and SYGVQD (reference sequence). V was trimmed by 3 bases and J by 2 bases, leaving 14 bases between them. CDR3 sequence (DNA): TGCGCCAGCAGTGATACCGGGATTGGTACCTACGAGCAGTACTTC. Translation: CASSDTGIGTYEQYF.

The table lists this clonotype with a few counts. V and J are TRBV7-9 and TRBJ1-4; 7 bases fit TRBD1. The germline V gene has CDR1 SEHNR and CDR2 FQNEAQ (reference sequence). The CDR3 covers 16 residues. V dropped 4 bases and J dropped 4; count of bases not matched to a gene: 9. The CDR3 sequence: CASSSQDRAYNEKLFF. The CDR3 bases are TGTGCCAGCAGCTCGCAAGACAGGGCTTATAATGAAAAACTGTTTTTT.

Comments on this clonotype: One junction end disagrees with the germline gene, perhaps due to a read error. The gene calls are TRBV7-9 and TRBJ2-1; 8 bases map to TRBD2. In germline, CDR1 is SEHNR, CDR2 FQNEAQ (reference sequence). The CDR3 is 20 residues long. CDR3 sequence (DNA): TGTGCCAGCAGCTTGCCAGGCGGCGGGGGGCCTATGAGCTCCTACAATGAGCGGTTCTTC. The encoded protein is CASSLPGGGGPMSSYNERFF.

This clonotype was seen ten or more times. The chain is built from TRBV7-8 and TRBJ2-7, with D perhaps TRBD1 (6 bases). V was pared by 7 bases and J by 1 base, with 14 bases between. This CDR3 region has 14 residues. Germline V lookup: CDR1 SGHVS, CDR2 FQNEAQ. For the CDR3, the DNA is TGTGCCAGCACCACAAGGACAGCGTCCTACGAGCAGTACTTC. Translation gives CASTTRTASYEQYF.

This clonotype showed up many times. The J gene is TRBJ2-1, the V gene TRBV7-2, with 11 bases matching TRBD2. J lost 6 bases, V lost 5 bases, and 6 bases had no gene match. Germline loops: CDR1 SGHTA, CDR2 FQGNSA. The CDR3 spans 15 residues. CDR3 loop: CASSLSGGAFNEQFF. In nucleotides, the CDR3 is TGTGCCAGCAGCCTTAGCGGGGGGGCGTTCAATGAGCAGTTCTTC.

In DNA form, the CDR3 reads TGCAGCGTTGGGGGACAACCGCCTGGCTACACCTTC. The encoded protein is CSVGGQPPGYTF. The chain couples TRBV29-1 to TRBJ1-2; D is perhaps TRBD1 (6 bases). The germline V gene encodes CDR1 SQVTM and CDR2 ANQGSEA. The CDR3 covers 12 residues. Trimming left V 4 bases short and J 7 bases short, with 13 bases between.

A remark on this clonotype: A much larger clonotype is one base distant, so this may be a read error. CDR3 DNA: TGTGCCAGCAGCCATATGGGACAGGGGGCTGTGGATGAGCAGTTCTTC. It codes for CASSHMGQGAVDEQFF. This chain joins TRBV7-2 and TRBJ2-1; TRBD1 matches at 12 bases. Germline CDR1 reads SGHTA; CDR2 reads FQGNSA. This CDR3 has 16 amino acids. Trimming removed 5 bases from V and 8 bases from J; junction bases left unmatched: 10.

This clonotype was seen only a few times. The chain employs TRBV6-5 and TRBJ2-1, with TRBD2 identical over 10 bases. In germline, CDR1 is MNHEY, CDR2 SVGAGI. This CDR3 comprises 16 residues. Losses at the gene ends were 8 bases for V and 3 bases for J; bases not matched to a gene: 10. CDR3 residues: CASGGPWTSGYNEQFF. In nucleotides, the CDR3 is TGTGCCAGCGGGGGCCCGTGGACTAGCGGCTACAATGAGCAGTTCTTC.

This clonotype was observed a handful of times. The J gene is TRBJ2-5, the V gene TRBV19, with TRBD2 as a possible D gene (5 bases). Germline assignment: CDR1 LNHDA and CDR2 SQIVND (reference sequence). With 5 bases removed from V and 5 bases from J, the gap between germline ends came to 15 bases. The CDR3 is 14 residues long. CDR3: CASSPLGGFETQYF. As DNA, the CDR3 is TGTGCCAGTAGTCCTCTCGGCGGGTTCGAGACCCAGTACTTC.

In its sample, this clonotype was seen a few times. CDR3: CASSPDSLYEQYV. CDR3 DNA: TGTGCCAGCAGTCCCGACAGCCTCTACGAGCAGTACGTC. The chain recombines TRBV6-2 or TRBV6-3 with TRBJ2-7; a weak D match, TRBD1 (5 bases). Germline V gene lookup returns CDR1 MNHEY and CDR2 SVGEGT. V shed 5 bases and J shed 3 bases, with 11 bases lying between them. The CDR3 totals 13 residues.

This clonotype was counted at least ten times. V is TRBV12-3 or TRBV12-4 and J is TRBJ1-2; D may be TRBD1 (6 bases). Trimming removed 3 bases from V and 4 bases from J, with 18 bases in between. This CDR3 has 16 amino acids. The chain's CDR3 is CASSLSTGSGSYGYTF. CDR3 sequence (DNA): TGTGCCAGCAGTTTGTCTACAGGGTCGGGTAGCTATGGCTACACCTTC.

The table lists this clonotype with a few counts. V and J are TRBV19 and TRBJ1-2; 10 bases line up with TRBD1. The J segment lost 5 bases and the V segment lost 3 bases, leaving 6 bases of the junction unmatched. The germline CDR1 and CDR2 sequences are LNHDA and SQIVND (reference sequence). The CDR3 covers 15 residues. The CDR3 protein is CASSMLGTGVYGYTF. The CDR3 DNA follows: TGTGCCAGTAGTATGCTCGGGACAGGGGTTTATGGCTACACCTTC. Using reference TRBV19 and TRBJ1-2 for the parts outside the CDR3, the full variable domain is DGGITQSPKYLFRKEGQNVTLSCEQNLNHDAMYWYRQDPGQGLRLIYYSQIVNDFQKGDIAEGYSVSREKKESFPLTVTSAQKNPTAFYLCASSMLGTGVYGYTFGSGTRLTVV.

V gene TRBV7-6 combines with J gene TRBJ1-2; D is unclear. Germline V gives CDR1 SGHVS, CDR2 FNYEAQ. This CDR3 has 13 residues. V was cut by 1 base and J by 8 bases, with 11 bases left in between. CDR3 sequence reads: CASSLDAGGGYTF. DNA of the CDR3: TGTGCCAGCAGCTTAGACGCGGGCGGCGGCTACACCTTC. Based on the CDR3 plus reference TRBV7-6 and TRBJ1-2, the full variable domain is GAGVSQSPRYKVTKRGQDVALRCDPISGHVSLYWYRQALGQGPEFLTYFNYEAQQDKSGLPNDRFSAERPEGSISTLTIQRTEQRDSAMYRCASSLDAGGGYTFGSGTRLTVV.

This clonotype has a count of ten or more. This chain uses TRBV4-1 with TRBJ2-7; 10 bases are a match to TRBD2. The V and J ends lost 0 bases and 7 bases, in that order; junction bases with no gene match: 9. The CDR3 runs 16 residues. Germline V gives CDR1 MGHRA, CDR2 YSYEKL. CDR3 DNA sequence: TGCGCCAGCAGCCAAGATCTTCCTAGCGGGGGCTGGGAGCAGTACTTC. Its protein is CASSQDLPSGGWEQYF.

The chain has TRBV13 and TRBJ2-2, with D unresolved. The V gene lost 8 bases and the J gene lost 4 bases, with 8 bases spanning the gap. Germline CDR1 and CDR2: PRHDT and FYEKMQ (reference sequence). This CDR3 has 12 amino acids. The CDR3 loop is CASLSLTGELFF. Here the CDR3 DNA reads TGTGCCAGCCTTTCGCTCACCGGGGAGCTGTTTTTT.

The CDR3 nucleotides are TGTGCCAGCAGTTACGGGGTAGGACACTATGGCTACACCTTC. Protein product: CASSYGVGHYGYTF. V usage is TRBV6-2 or TRBV6-3 and J usage is TRBJ1-2; no firm D call. The CDR3 covers 14 residues. With 2 bases removed from V and 3 bases from J, the gap between germline ends came to 10 bases. Per the germline V gene, CDR1 is MNHEY and CDR2 is SVGEGT.

There are many counts of this clonotype. V gene TRBV7-9 combines with J gene TRBJ2-5; D uncertain. The germline V gene encodes CDR1 SEHNR and CDR2 FQNEAQ (reference sequence). V was trimmed by 1 base and J by 5 bases, leaving 14 bases between them. The length of the CDR3 is 15 residues. The CDR3 DNA sequence: TGTGCCAGCAGCTTAGGATGGGGTATTGACGAGACCCAGTACTTC. Translated, it gives CASSLGWGIDETQYF.

This clonotype was recorded at least ten times. This chain links TRBV12-3 or TRBV12-4 with TRBJ1-5, with 7 bases aligning to TRBD1. This CDR3 comprises 12 residues. After removal of 8 bases from V and 2 bases from J, the junction contained 0 bases not matched to a gene. CDR3 in amino acids: CASGQGNQPQHF. The CDR3 coding sequence is TGTGCCAGCGGACAGGGCAATCAGCCCCAGCATTTT.

The chain carries TRBV28 and TRBJ2-7, with 9 bases matching TRBD2. The CDR3 extends over 16 amino acids. The V gene's germline CDR1 is MDHEN and CDR2 SYDVKM. V lost 3 bases to trimming and J lost 3 bases; unmatched junction nucleotides: 9. The CDR3 loop is CASSFSRLAVNYEQYV. Here the CDR3 DNA reads TGTGCCAGCAGTTTTTCTCGACTAGCGGTGAACTACGAGCAGTACGTC.

This clonotype turned up a few times. The chain recombines TRBV7-9 with TRBJ2-1; D not certain. Trimming left V 7 bases short and J 8 bases short, with 9 bases between. CDR1 and CDR2 (germline): SEHNR, FQNEAQ (reference sequence). The CDR3 has 11 amino acids. CDR3 in DNA: TGTGCCAGCATCCTTAACGATGAGCAGTTCTTC. Translated, it gives CASILNDEQFF.